This T cell receptor (beta chain) is drawn from a study of shared clonotypes between healthy human individuals. As for the study in general: Researchers assigned three CD4 naive, three CD4 memory, two CD8 naive and one CD8 memory plate to each donor. Study-wide findings and caveats: Owing to a small donor count, the genetic and exposure-history diversity represented was limited.

The CDR3 has 16 amino acids. CDR1 and CDR2 (germline): SGHDT, YYEEEE. V dropped 4 bases and J dropped 0 bases, with 17 bases sitting between them. Naive CD8 cells comprised CD45RO-negative, CCR7-positively selected cells, excluding terminally differentiated effector memory CD45RA+ cells. Caucasian adults living in Nashville, Tennessee, provided all samples. Comment on this clone: Its specificity is unknown.

Only in-frame clones appear in the TCRdb table, and some are missing; sequencing was by immunoSEQ multiplex PCR. The repertoire consists of 660,000 or so clones, with roughly 95% occurring once and the leading ten covering less than 0.13%. This receptor was taken from a woman aged 25-40 years in good health. The chain employs TRBV5-6 and TRBJ2-7, with a weak D call TRBD2 (5 bases). Source material: naive CD8+ T cells sorted from blood. CDR3 in DNA: TGTGCCAGCAGCAGTCTCTCCTACCTAGCCTCCTACGAGCAGTACTTC. Protein product: CASSSLSYLASYEQYF.